The clone carrying this TCR beta chain showed up just a few times. Antigen: not known. Sequenced by immunoSEQ multiplex PCR; TCRdb stores in-frame clones only, minus some. The table has about 1,800 clones, 30% to 45% seen once. This sample is part of a study of T cells in localized non-small cell lung cancer. Study-level results: Heterogeneity cannot be ruled out, as sequencing used one tumor region only. The greatest T cell clonality was found in uninvolved adjacent lung (higher than in tumor). Within adjacent lung there appeared a median approximately 57 of the top 100 tumor clones.

CDR3 length equals 15 residues. Source: lung tumor tissue, taken before any cancer treatment. The clonotype originates from an older female donor with stage I lung adenocarcinoma. The chain is built from TRBV1 and TRBJ2-5; the table's D call TRBD2 went unverified against the DNA. TRBV1 is a pseudogene. The CDR3 reads CASSLSTSPQETQYF. For the CDR3, the DNA is TGCGCCAGCAGCCTTTCGACTAGCCCTCAAGAGACCCAGTACTTC.